The clone carrying this TCR beta chain was seen ten or more times. The antigen is not known. The germline CDR1 and CDR2 sequences are MNHEY and SMNVEV (reference sequence). There are 15 residues in the CDR3. V gave up 8 bases and J gave up 6 bases, with 22 bases separating them. The authors amplified TCR beta CDR3 regions from RNA transcripts. RT-PCR with HTBI primers came first, then second-round multiplex PCR. TCRdb independently ran MiXCR on the multiplex PCR reads; one entry per CDR3 protein. The data show fewer than 350,000 distinct CDR3 sequences, with under 20% seen just once and around 12% held by the top ten. This sample is drawn from a study of Graves' ophthalmopathy and Graves' hyperthyroidism. Study-level findings and limits: Clonotypes were expanded in thyroid at above 0.001 frequency, and most also appeared in blood.

Lactation, pregnancy, uncontrolled infections and other autoimmune diseases were all grounds for excluding patients. The sample consisted of peripheral blood. The chain uses TRBV27 and TRBJ1-1; possibly TRBD1 for D (5 bases). The sequence came from an adult man with Graves' ophthalmopathy. The CDR3 region is CASRRRGDSRPEAFF. Written as DNA, the CDR3 is TGTGCCAGCCGACGGCGGGGGGACTCGAGACCTGAAGCTTTCTTT.